The entry below gives a single T cell receptor beta chain sequence along with its context. The trim removed 7 bases at V and 10 bases at J, leaving 9 bases unmatched. Germline CDR1 reads PRHDT; CDR2 reads FYEKMQ (reference sequence). CDR3 size: 14 residues. This sample is drawn from a study of CD8+CD57+ T cells in acquired aplastic anemia. CDR3 and TCR beta VDJ profiling relied on a genomic DNA template. TCRdb fed the reads into MiXCR, producing one record per CDR3 protein. The sample has 50,000 or so distinct CDR3 sequences; around 50% are singletons. The authors sequenced patients whose flow cytometry had shown CD8+CD57+ cell expansion. Therapy had not been given to patients before blood sampling.

Sequencing used sorted CD4+, CD8+, or CD8+CD57+ T cells (not recorded which) from PBMCs. The TCR sequence derives from a human donor with aplastic anemia. The chain combines TRBV13 with TRBJ1-6; 8 bases map to TRBD1. The CDR3 is CASTDRGLRSPLHF. CDR3 nucleotide sequence: TGTGCCAGCACCGACAGGGGCCTCAGATCACCCCTCCACTTT.